This T cell receptor (beta chain) was documented in a study of identical twins. In the case of this clonotype: Its cognate antigen is unknown.

The study's findings and limits: Twin pairs' shared out-of-frame alpha sequences were enriched in low generation probability.

Germline V gene lookup returns CDR1 ENHRY and CDR2 SYGVKD. V dropped 0 bases and J dropped 0 bases, with 9 bases sitting between them. This CDR3 region has 16 residues. TCRdb fed the 5' RACE reads into MiXCR, producing one record per CDR3 protein. The table lists 350,000 to 500,000 distinct CDR3 sequences, about 18% of them singletons. This TCR was recovered from a man aged 50-59 years in good health. Sequencing input: naive T cells sorted from blood. The chain employs TRBV10-3 and TRBJ1-3, with a tentative D call TRBD1 (5 bases). CDR3 nucleotides: TGTGCCATCAGTGAGTCCCAGGGCACCTCTGGAAACACCATATATTTT. Translating gives CAISESQGTSGNTIYF.